This paragraph covers one T cell receptor beta chain sequence. This record belongs to a study of blood T cell repertoires in COVID-19. This table comes from immunoSEQ multiplex PCR, and its TCRdb copy is limited to in-frame clones, with some not included. This table holds around 92,000 clones, roughly 83% found once. Sequenced material: peripheral blood. The sequence came from a human donor in a cohort sampled during active COVID-19.

CDR3 sequence reads: CASSSDRGGHGYTF. The CDR3 nucleotides are TGTGCCAGCAGTTCGGACAGGGGCGGCCATGGCTACACCTTC. The chain couples TRBV6-6 to TRBJ1-2; 9 nucleotides agree with TRBD1. V was clipped by 4 bases and J by 6 bases; unmatched bases: 6. This CDR3 spans 14 amino acids. Germline V gene sequence: CDR1 MNHNY, CDR2 SVGAGI (reference sequence).